The following is a T cell receptor (beta chain) sequence with its context. Participants had their cohort set by participant-reported clinical history. The sample belongs to a study of blood T cell repertoires in COVID-19. Across the study: Whether acute or convalescent, the COVID-19 samples came from the United States, Italy and Spain. Sources were T cells, B-cell-depleted T cells, or PBMCs; the material itself was cDNA or gDNA.

Germline CDR1 reads LGHDT; CDR2 reads YNNKEL (reference sequence). The CDR3 has 17 amino acids. Trimming cost V 0 bases and J 2 bases, with 16 bases left between them. Profiling relied on immunoSEQ multiplex PCR, and the TCRdb table lists in-frame clones only, not all of them. The table records about 140,000 clones, roughly 83% of them present only once. The V gene is TRBV3-1 (or the pseudogene TRBV3-2), the J gene TRBJ1-2; D might be TRBD1 (5 bases). The sample comprised PBMCs or T cells enriched from blood (not recorded which). This clonotype was sampled from a middle-aged man with acute COVID-19. The CDR3 protein is CASSQDMDTSVNYGYTF. DNA of the CDR3: TGTGCCAGCAGCCAAGATATGGACACCTCAGTCAACTATGGCTACACCTTC.